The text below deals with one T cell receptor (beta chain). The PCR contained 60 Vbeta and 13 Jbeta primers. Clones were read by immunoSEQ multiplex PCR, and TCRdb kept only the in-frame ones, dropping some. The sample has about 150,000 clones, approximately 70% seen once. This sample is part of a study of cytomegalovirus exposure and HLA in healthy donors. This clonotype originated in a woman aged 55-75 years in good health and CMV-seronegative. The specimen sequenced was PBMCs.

The CDR3 DNA follows: TGTGCCAGCAGTTTATACGGACAGGGAGGTAGTAATTCACCCCTCCACTTT. It translates to CASSLYGQGGSNSPLHF. The chain has TRBV28 and TRBJ1-6, with TRBD1 identical over 8 bases. V lost 1 base, J lost 6 bases, and 8 bases stayed unmatched. The CDR3 loop spans 17 amino acids. CDR1 is MDHEN, CDR2 SYDVKM, per germline.